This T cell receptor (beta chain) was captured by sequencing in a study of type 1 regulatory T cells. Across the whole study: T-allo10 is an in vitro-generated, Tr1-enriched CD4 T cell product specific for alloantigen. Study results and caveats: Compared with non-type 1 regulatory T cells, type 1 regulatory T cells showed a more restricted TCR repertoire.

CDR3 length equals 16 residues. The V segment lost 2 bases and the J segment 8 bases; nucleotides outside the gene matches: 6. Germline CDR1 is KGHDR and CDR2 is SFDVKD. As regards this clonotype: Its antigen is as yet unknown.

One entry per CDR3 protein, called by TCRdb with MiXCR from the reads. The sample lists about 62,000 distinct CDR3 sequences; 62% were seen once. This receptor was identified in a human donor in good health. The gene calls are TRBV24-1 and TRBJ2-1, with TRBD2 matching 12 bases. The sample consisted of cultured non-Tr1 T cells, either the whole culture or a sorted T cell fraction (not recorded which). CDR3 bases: TGTGCCACCAGTGATTCGACTAGCGGGAGTCTCTATGAGCAGTTCTTC. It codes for CATSDSTSGSLYEQFF.